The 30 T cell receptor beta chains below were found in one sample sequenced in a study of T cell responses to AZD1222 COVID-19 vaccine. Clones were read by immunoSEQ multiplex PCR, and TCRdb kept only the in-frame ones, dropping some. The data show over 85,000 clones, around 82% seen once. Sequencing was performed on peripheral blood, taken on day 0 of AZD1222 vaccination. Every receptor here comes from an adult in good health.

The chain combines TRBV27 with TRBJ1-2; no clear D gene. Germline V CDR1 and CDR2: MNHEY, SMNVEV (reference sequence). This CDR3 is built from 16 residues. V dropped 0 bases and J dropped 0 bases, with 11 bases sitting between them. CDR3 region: CASSLSGLGTNYGYTF. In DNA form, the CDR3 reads TGTGCCAGCAGTTTATCAGGGCTGGGGACTAACTATGGCTACACCTTC.

DNA of the CDR3: TGTGCCAGCAACCCCCTCAATAGAGGGCCTAACACTGAAGCTTTCTTT. As protein: CASNPLNRGPNTEAFF. The rearrangement uses TRBV7-2 and TRBJ1-1; unclear D gene. Germline CDR1 reads SGHTA; CDR2 reads FQGNSA. The CDR3 totals 16 residues. V lost 7 bases and J 2 bases, leaving 20 bases between the germline ends.

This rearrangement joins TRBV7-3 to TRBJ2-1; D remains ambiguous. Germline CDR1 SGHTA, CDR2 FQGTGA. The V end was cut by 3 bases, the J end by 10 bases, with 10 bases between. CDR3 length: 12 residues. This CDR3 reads CASSFDSGEQFF. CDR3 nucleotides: TGTGCCAGCAGCTTTGACTCCGGGGAGCAGTTCTTC.

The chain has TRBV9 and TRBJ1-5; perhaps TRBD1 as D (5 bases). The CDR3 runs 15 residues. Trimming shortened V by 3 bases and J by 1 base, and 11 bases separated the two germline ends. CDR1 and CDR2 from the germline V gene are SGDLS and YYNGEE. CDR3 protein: CASSERGQSNQPQHF. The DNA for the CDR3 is TGTGCCAGCAGCGAGAGGGGCCAGAGCAATCAGCCCCAGCATTTT.

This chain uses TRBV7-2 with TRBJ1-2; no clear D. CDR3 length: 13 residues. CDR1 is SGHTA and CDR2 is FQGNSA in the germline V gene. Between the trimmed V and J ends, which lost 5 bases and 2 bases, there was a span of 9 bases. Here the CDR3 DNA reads TGTGCCAGCAGCGTAGACAAGAACTATGGCTACACCTTC. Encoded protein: CASSVDKNYGYTF.

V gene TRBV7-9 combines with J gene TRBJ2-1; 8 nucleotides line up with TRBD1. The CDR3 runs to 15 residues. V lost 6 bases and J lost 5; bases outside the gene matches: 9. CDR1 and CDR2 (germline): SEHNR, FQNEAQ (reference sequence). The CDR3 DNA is TGTGCCAGCAGACCCCCGGGACAGGAGAACAATGAGCAGTTCTTC. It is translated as CASRPPGQENNEQFF.

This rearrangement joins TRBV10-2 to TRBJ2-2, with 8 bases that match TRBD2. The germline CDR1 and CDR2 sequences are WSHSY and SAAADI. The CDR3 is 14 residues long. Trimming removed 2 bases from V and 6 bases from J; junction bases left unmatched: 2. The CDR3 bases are TGCGCCAGCAGTGAGAGCGGGAGAGCCGGGGAGCTGTTTTTT. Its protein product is CASSESGRAGELFF.

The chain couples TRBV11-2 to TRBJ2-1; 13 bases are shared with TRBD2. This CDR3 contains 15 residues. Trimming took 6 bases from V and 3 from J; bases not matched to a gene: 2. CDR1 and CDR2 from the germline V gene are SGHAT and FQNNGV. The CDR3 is CASRRLAGGYNEQFF. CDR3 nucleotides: TGTGCCAGCAGAAGACTAGCGGGAGGCTACAATGAGCAGTTCTTC.

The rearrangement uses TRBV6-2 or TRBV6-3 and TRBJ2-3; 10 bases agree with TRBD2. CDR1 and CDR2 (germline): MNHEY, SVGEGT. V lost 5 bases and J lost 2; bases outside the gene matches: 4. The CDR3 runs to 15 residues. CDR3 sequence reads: CASSVAGGNTDTQYF. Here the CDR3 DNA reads TGTGCCAGCAGTGTAGCGGGAGGTAACACAGATACGCAGTATTTT.

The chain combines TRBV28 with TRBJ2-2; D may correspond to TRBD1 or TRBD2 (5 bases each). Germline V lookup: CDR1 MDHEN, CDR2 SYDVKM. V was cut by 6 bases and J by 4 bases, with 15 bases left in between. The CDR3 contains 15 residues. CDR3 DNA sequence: TGTGCCAGCAGCTTCCCAGGTGGGGGCACCGGGGAGCTGTTTTTT. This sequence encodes CASSFPGGGTGELFF. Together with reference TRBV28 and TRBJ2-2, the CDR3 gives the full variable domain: DVKVTQSSRYLVKRTGEKVFLECVQDMDHENMFWYRQDPGLGLRLIYFSYDVKMKEKGDIPEGYSVSREKKERFSLILESASTNQTSMYLCASSFPGGGTGELFFGEGSRLTVL.

CDR3 nucleotide sequence: TGTGCCAGCAGCCCCAGAACAGGGGTCGAGCAGTACTTC. It specifies CASSPRTGVEQYF. This chain joins TRBV7-2 and TRBJ2-7; TRBD1 agrees at 7 bases. V was clipped by 5 bases and J by 6 bases; unmatched bases: 7. The CDR3 spans 13 residues. Germline CDR1 and CDR2: SGHTA and FQGNSA.

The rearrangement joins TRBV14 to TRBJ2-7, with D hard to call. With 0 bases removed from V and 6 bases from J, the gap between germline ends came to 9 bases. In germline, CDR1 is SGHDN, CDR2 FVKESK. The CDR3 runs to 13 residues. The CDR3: CASSQDSFLEQYF. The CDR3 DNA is TGTGCCAGCAGCCAAGACAGTTTCCTCGAGCAGTACTTC.

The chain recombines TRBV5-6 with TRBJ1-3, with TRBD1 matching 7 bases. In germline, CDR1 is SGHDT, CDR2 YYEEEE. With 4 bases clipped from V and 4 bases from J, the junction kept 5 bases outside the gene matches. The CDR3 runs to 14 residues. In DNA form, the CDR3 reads TGTGCCAGCAGCCTACGGGACAGAGGAAACACCATATATTTT. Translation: CASSLRDRGNTIYF.

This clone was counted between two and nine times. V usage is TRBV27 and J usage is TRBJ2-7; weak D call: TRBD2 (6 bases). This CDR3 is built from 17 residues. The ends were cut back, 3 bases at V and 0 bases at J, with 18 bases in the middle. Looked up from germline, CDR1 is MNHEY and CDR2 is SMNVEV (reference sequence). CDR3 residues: CASSFARETTISYEQYF. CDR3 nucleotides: TGTGCCAGCAGTTTTGCCCGGGAGACTACTATCTCCTACGAGCAGTACTTC.

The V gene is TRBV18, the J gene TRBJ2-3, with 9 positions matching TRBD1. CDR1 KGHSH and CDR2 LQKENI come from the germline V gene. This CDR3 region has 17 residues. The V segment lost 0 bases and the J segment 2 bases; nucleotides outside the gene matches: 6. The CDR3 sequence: CASSPPKGDRDTDTQYF. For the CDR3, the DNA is TGTGCCAGCTCACCACCGAAAGGGGACAGGGACACAGATACGCAGTATTTT.

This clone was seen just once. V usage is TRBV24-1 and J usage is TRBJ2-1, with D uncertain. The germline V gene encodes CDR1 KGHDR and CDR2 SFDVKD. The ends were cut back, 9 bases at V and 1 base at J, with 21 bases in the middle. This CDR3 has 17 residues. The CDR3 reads CATGPGYTGLSYNEQFF. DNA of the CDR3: TGTGCCACCGGGCCAGGTTACACGGGTCTTTCCTACAATGAGCAGTTCTTC.

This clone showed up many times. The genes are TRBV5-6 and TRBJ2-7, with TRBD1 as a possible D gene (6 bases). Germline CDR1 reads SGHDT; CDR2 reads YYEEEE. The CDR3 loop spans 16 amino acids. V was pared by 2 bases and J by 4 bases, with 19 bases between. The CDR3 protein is CASSFGRGQSIYEQYF. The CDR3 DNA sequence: TGTGCCAGCAGCTTTGGGCGTGGACAGTCAATTTACGAGCAGTACTTC. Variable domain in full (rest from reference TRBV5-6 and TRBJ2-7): DAGVTQSPTHLIKTRGQQVTLRCSPKSGHDTVSWYQQALGQGPQFIFQYYEEEERQRGNFPDRFSGHQFPNYSSELNVNALLLGDSALYLCASSFGRGQSIYEQYFGPGTRLTVT.

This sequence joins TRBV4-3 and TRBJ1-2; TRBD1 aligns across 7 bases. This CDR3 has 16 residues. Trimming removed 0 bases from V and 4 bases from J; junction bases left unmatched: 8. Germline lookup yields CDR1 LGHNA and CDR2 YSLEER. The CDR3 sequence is CASSQDPGTDLYGYTF. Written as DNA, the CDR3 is TGCGCCAGCAGCCAAGATCCCGGGACAGACCTCTATGGCTACACCTTC.

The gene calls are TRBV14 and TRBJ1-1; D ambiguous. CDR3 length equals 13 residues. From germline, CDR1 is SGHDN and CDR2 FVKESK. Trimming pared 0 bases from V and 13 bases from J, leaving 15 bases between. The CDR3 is CASSQDMSLAGFF. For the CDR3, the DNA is TGTGCCAGCAGCCAAGATATGAGTCTCGCGGGTTTCTTT.

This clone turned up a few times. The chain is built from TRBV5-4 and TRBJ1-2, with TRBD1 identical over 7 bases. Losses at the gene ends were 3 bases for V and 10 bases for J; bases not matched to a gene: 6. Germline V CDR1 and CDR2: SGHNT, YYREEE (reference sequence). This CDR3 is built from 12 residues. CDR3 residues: CASSSTGLDYTF. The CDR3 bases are TGTGCCAGCAGCTCGACAGGGCTTGACTACACCTTC. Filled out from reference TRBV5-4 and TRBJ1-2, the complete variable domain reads ETGVTQSPTHLIKTRGQQVTLRCSSQSGHNTVSWYQQALGQGPQFIFQYYREEENGRGNFPPRFSGLQFPNYSSELNVNALELDDSALYLCASSSTGLDYTFGSGTRLTVV.

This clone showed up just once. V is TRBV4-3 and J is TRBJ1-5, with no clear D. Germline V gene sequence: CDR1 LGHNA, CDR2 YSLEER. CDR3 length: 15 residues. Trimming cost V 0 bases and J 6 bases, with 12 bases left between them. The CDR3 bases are TGCGCCAGCAGCCAAGATGGCGGGGTTCGTCAGCCCCAGCATTTT. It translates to CASSQDGGVRQPQHF.

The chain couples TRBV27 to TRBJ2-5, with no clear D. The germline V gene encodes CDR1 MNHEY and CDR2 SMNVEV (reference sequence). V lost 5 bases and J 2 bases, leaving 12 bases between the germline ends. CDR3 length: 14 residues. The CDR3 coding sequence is TGTGCCAGCAGTCCCGGATGGGGTCAAGAGACCCAGTACTTC. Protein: CASSPGWGQETQYF.

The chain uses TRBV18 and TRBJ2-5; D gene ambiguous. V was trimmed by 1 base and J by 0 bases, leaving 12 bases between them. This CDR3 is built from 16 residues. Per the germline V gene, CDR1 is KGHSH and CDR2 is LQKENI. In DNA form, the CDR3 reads TGTGCCAGCTCACCACGGAACCCACGGAACCAAGAGACCCAGTACTTC. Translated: CASSPRNPRNQETQYF.

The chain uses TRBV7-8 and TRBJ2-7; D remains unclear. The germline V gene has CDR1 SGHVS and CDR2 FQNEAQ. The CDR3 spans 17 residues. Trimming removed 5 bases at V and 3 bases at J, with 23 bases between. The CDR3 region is CASSRGGVGRAHYEQYF. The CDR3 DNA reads TGTGCCAGCAGCCGAGGTGGAGTGGGTCGGGCGCACTACGAGCAGTACTTC.

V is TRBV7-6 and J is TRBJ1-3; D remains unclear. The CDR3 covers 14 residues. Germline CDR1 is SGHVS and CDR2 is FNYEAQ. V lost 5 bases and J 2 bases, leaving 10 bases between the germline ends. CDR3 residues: CASSPARAGNTIYF. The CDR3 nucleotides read TGTGCCAGCAGCCCTGCGCGCGCTGGAAACACCATATATTTT.

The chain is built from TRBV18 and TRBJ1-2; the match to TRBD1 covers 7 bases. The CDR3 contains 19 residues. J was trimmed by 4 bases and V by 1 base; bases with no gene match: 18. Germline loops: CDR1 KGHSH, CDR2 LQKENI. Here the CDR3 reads CASSPRSQSSRGQTYGYTF. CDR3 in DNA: TGTGCCAGCTCACCACGGTCTCAATCTTCCCGGGGACAGACCTATGGCTACACCTTC.

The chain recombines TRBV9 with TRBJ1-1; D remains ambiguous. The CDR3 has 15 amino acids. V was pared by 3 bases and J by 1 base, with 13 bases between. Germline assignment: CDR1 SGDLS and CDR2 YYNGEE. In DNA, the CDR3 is TGTGCCAGCAGCGGTGGGCGGGCAACGAACACTGAAGCTTTCTTT. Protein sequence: CASSGGRATNTEAFF. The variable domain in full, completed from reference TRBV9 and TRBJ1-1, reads DSGVTQTPKHLITATGQRVTLRCSPRSGDLSVYWYQQSLDQGLQFLIQYYNGEERAKGNILERFSAQQFPDLHSELNLSSLELGDSALYFCASSGGRATNTEAFFGQGTRLTVV.

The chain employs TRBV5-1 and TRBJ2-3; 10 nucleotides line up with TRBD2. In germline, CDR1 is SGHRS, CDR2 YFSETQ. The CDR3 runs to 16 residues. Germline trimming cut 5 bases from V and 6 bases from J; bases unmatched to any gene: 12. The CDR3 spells CASRGGSGGPEDTQYF. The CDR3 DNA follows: TGCGCCAGCAGGGGAGGTAGCGGGGGGCCGGAGGATACGCAGTATTTT.

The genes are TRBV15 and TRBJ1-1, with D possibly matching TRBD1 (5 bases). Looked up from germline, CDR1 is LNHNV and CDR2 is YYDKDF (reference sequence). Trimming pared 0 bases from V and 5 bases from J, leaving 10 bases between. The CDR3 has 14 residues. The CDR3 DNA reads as TGTGCCACCAGCAGAGATGGGGAGGGGACTGAAGCTTTCTTT. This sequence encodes CATSRDGEGTEAFF.

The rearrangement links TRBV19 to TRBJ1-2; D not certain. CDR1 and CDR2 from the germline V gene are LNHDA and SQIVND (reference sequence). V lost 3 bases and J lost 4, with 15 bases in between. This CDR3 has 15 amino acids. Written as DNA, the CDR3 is TGTGCCAGTAGTATCGTCGGCGGATATAGCTATGGCTACACCTTC. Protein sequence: CASSIVGGYSYGYTF.